The 14 T cell receptor beta chains below were found in one sample sequenced in a study of Ad26.COV2.S vaccination and SARS-CoV-2 variants. Libraries were prepared by immunoSEQ multiplex PCR; TCRdb keeps only in-frame clonotypes and omits some of them. The top ten clones hold 12% of a sample with 410,000 or so clones, approximately 92% of them seen once. The treatment denotes: around 19 received Ad26.COV2.S at low or high dose, single or two shots; several received placebo; per-sample allocation not given. The investigators took samples on day 63 after the first vaccine or placebo injection. Sequencing was performed on peripheral blood, taken in a trial of Ad26.COV2.S vaccine versus placebo. Every receptor here comes from a person aged 18-60 years who received the Ad26.COV2.S COVID-19 vaccine or a placebo.

The chain recombines TRBV5-6 with TRBJ1-6; 9 nucleotides line up with TRBD1. Germline lookup yields CDR1 SGHDT and CDR2 YYEEEE. Trimming cost V 3 bases and J 4 bases; bases outside gene matches: 2. The CDR3 sequence is 15 residues long. The CDR3 bases are TGTGCCAGCAGCTGGACAGGGGTTTATAATTCACCCCTCCACTTT. Translated: CASSWTGVYNSPLHF. The full variable domain, rest sourced from reference TRBV5-6 and TRBJ1-6, is DAGVTQSPTHLIKTRGQQVTLRCSPKSGHDTVSWYQQALGQGPQFIFQYYEEEERQRGNFPDRFSGHQFPNYSSELNVNALLLGDSALYLCASSWTGVYNSPLHFGNGTRLTVT.

The chain joins TRBV28 to TRBJ1-6; no clear D. This CDR3 contains 15 residues. Trimming left V 8 bases short and J 2 bases short, with 13 bases between. Germline V gives CDR1 MDHEN, CDR2 SYDVKM. The DNA of the CDR3 is TGTGCCAGCGATCCCCGAAAACCCTATAATTCACCCCTCCACTTT. It is translated as CASDPRKPYNSPLHF.

This clone was found once. The CDR3 nucleotides read TGTGCCAGCAGCTTAGATCGGACTAGCACAGATACGCAGTATTTT. This gives the protein CASSLDRTSTDTQYF. V is TRBV7-2 and J is TRBJ2-3, with a tentative D call TRBD2 (5 bases). Germline CDR1 and CDR2: SGHTA and FQGNSA. This CDR3 has 15 amino acids. Trimming removed 1 base from V and 0 bases from J, with 8 bases in between.

The V call is TRBV3-1 (or the pseudogene TRBV3-2), the J call TRBJ2-7; possibly TRBD2 for D (6 bases). The CDR3 is 15 amino acids. The germline CDR1 and CDR2 sequences are LGHDT and YNNKEL (reference sequence). Trimming took off 4 bases at V and 5 bases at J, with 18 bases between the two ends. CDR3 nucleotides: TGTGCCAGCAGCCCCCGGACGGGGGACTTGGACGAGCAGTACTTC. It specifies CASSPRTGDLDEQYF.

This sequence joins TRBV11-2 and TRBJ2-4; D possibly corresponds to TRBD2 (5 bases). The CDR3 is 15 residues long. The germline V gene encodes CDR1 SGHAT and CDR2 FQNNGV. Trimming cost V 2 bases and J 6 bases, with 14 bases left between them. The CDR3 loop reads CASSLLAGLRNIQYF. The CDR3, as DNA: TGTGCCAGCAGCTTATTGGCGGGTTTACGAAACATTCAGTACTTC.

The V and J genes are TRBV9 and TRBJ2-1; no firm D call. There are 16 residues in the CDR3. The V end lost 4 bases, the J end lost 0 bases, and 14 bases lay between the germline ends. Germline V lookup: CDR1 SGDLS, CDR2 YYNGEE. The CDR3 region is CASSPQTVSSYNEQFF. The CDR3 DNA reads TGTGCCAGCAGCCCCCAAACAGTTAGCTCCTACAATGAGCAGTTCTTC.

CDR3 sequence: CASSIRGPHNEQFF. The CDR3 region has the DNA TGTGCCAGCAGCATAAGGGGGCCTCACAATGAGCAGTTCTTC. The chain links TRBV25-1 to TRBJ2-1; TRBD1 agrees at 7 bases. The CDR3 has 14 residues. Trimming removed 6 bases from V and 5 bases from J; junction bases left unmatched: 7. Germline CDR1 MGHDK, CDR2 SYGVNS. The full variable domain, its missing parts supplied by reference TRBV25-1 and TRBJ2-1, is EADIYQTPRYLVIGTGKKITLECSQTMGHDKMYWYQQDPGMELHLIHYSYGVNSTEKGDLSSESTVSRIRTEHFPLTLESARPSHTSQYLCASSIRGPHNEQFFGPGTRLTVL.

About this clone: The sample holds other DNA sequences that translate to the same CDR3. This chain links TRBV3-1 (or the pseudogene TRBV3-2) with TRBJ1-5; D ambiguous. The CDR3 is 15 residues long. Trimming removed 1 base from V and 1 base from J, with 8 bases in between. Per the germline V gene, CDR1 is LGHDT and CDR2 is YNNKEL (reference sequence). The CDR3 here is CASSQGVSSNQPQHF. The CDR3 nucleotides are TGTGCCAGCAGCCAAGGTGTTTCAAGCAATCAGCCCCAGCATTTT.

The DNA of the CDR3 is TGTGCCTGGAGTCTCCAGGGGTGGGATGAAAAACTGTTTTTT. It yields the protein CAWSLQGWDEKLFF. J is TRBJ1-4 and V is TRBV30; perhaps TRBD1 as D (6 bases). The CDR3 covers 14 residues. Germline assignment: CDR1 GTSNPN and CDR2 SVGIG (reference sequence). V lost 2 bases to trimming and J lost 6 bases, with 13 bases between them.

The chain employs TRBV11-2 and TRBJ2-4; D unresolved. This CDR3 is built from 15 residues. Trimming cost V 6 bases and J 4 bases, with 16 bases left between them. Germline CDR1 SGHAT, CDR2 FQNNGV. CDR3 in amino acids: CASSSFGPPKNIQYF. In DNA form, the CDR3 reads TGTGCCAGCAGTTCCTTCGGGCCGCCGAAAAACATTCAGTACTTC. The full variable domain, completed using reference TRBV11-2 and TRBJ2-4, is EAGVAQSPRYKIIEKRQSVAFWCNPISGHATLYWYQQILGQGPKLLIQFQNNGVVDDSQLPKDRFSAERLKGVDSTLKIQPAKLEDSAVYLCASSSFGPPKNIQYFGAGTRLSVL.

The chain uses TRBV9 and TRBJ2-1, with TRBD2 as a possible D gene (6 bases). Between the trimmed V and J ends, which lost 2 bases and 13 bases, there was a span of 19 bases. Germline V gene data show CDR1 as SGDLS and CDR2 as YYNGEE. The CDR3 has 14 amino acids. CDR3 sequence: CASSVLVSGEEQFF. DNA for the CDR3: TGTGCCAGCAGCGTCCTAGTTTCGGGGGAGGAACAGTTCTTC.

The V gene is TRBV20-1, the J gene TRBJ1-1, with 10 bases aligning to TRBD1. After removal of 3 bases from V and 5 bases from J, the junction contained 6 bases not matched to a gene. The CDR3 contains 14 residues. Germline assignment: CDR1 DFQATT and CDR2 SNEGSKA (reference sequence). CDR3 residues: CSASLGQGNTEAFF. CDR3 in DNA: TGCAGTGCTAGTTTGGGACAGGGGAATACTGAAGCTTTCTTT.

The chain's CDR3 is CASSPLVGLSSEAFF. CDR3 coding DNA: TGTGCCAGCAGCCCCTTAGTGGGCTTAAGCTCTGAAGCTTTCTTT. The chain links TRBV11-2 to TRBJ1-1; D is uncertain. Trimming shortened V by 5 bases and J by 6 bases, and 19 bases separated the two germline ends. CDR1 and CDR2 from the germline V gene are SGHAT and FQNNGV. The CDR3 is 15 amino acids. Variable domain in full (rest from reference TRBV11-2 and TRBJ1-1): EAGVAQSPRYKIIEKRQSVAFWCNPISGHATLYWYQQILGQGPKLLIQFQNNGVVDDSQLPKDRFSAERLKGVDSTLKIQPAKLEDSAVYLCASSPLVGLSSEAFFGQGTRLTVV.

The V gene is TRBV13, the J gene TRBJ2-7; 9 nucleotides match TRBD1. This CDR3 is 15 amino acids long. CDR1 and CDR2 (germline): PRHDT, FYEKMQ (reference sequence). Germline trimming cut 6 bases from V and 3 bases from J; bases unmatched to any gene: 9. This CDR3 is CASSRMGQGYYEQYF. The CDR3 DNA follows: TGTGCCAGCAGTCGGATGGGACAGGGCTACTACGAGCAGTACTTC. Full variable domain (rest looked up from reference TRBV13 and TRBJ2-7): AAGVIQSPRHLIKEKRETATLKCYPIPRHDTVYWYQQGPGQDPQFLISFYEKMQSDKGSIPDRFSAQQFSDYHSELNMSSLELGDSALYFCASSRMGQGYYEQYFGPGTRLTVT.